A single sample is the source of the 11 T cell receptor beta chains below, sequenced in a study of T cell responses to AZD1222 COVID-19 vaccine (dated by TCRdb to 2020 to 2023). Libraries came from the immunoSEQ multiplex PCR assay. TCRdb's version of the immuneACCESS table is confined to in-frame rearrangements and falls short of the full clone set. An unresolved V gene accounts for under half of the shortfall where checked; the remainder is of unknown origin. This sample holds around 200,000 clones; around 88% were observed only once. About 0.53% of the sample comes from the top ten. The time point label on this specimen signifies: baseline before first vaccination. Sequenced here: peripheral blood, sampled on day 0 of AZD1222 vaccination. Receptors originate from an adult in good health.

This sequence joins TRBV5-6 and TRBJ2-2; D remains ambiguous. CDR3 length: 12 amino acids. Germline values: CDR1 SGHDT, CDR2 YYEEEE. The V end was cut by 1 base, the J end by 5 bases, with 3 bases between. The CDR3 DNA reads TGTGCCAGCAGCTTGTTTACCGGGGAGCTGTTTTTT. Its protein is CASSLFTGELFF.

This rearrangement joins TRBV6-5 to TRBJ2-7; TRBD1 matches 7 bases. This CDR3 is built from 15 residues. CDR1 is MNHEY, CDR2 SVGAGI, per germline. J gave up 2 bases and V 2 bases, and 6 bases lay outside the gene matches. The CDR3 loop reads CASSYGVTGTYEQYF. The CDR3 DNA reads as TGTGCCAGCAGTTACGGCGTGACAGGGACCTACGAGCAGTACTTC.

This chain connects TRBV29-1 to TRBJ2-7; D might be TRBD2 (6 bases). Germline V CDR1 and CDR2: SQVTM, ANQGSEA. V was trimmed by 7 bases and J by 2 bases, leaving 12 bases between them. The CDR3 spans 12 residues. CDR3 nucleotide sequence: TGCAGCGCCCAGGGCGGGGCCTACGAGCAGTACTTC. It specifies CSAQGGAYEQYF.

J is TRBJ1-3 and V is TRBV11-2; D is perhaps TRBD1 (5 bases). Germline V gene data show CDR1 as SGHAT and CDR2 as FQNNGV. The length of the CDR3 is 15 residues. Trimming took 6 bases from V and 3 from J, leaving 15 bases between them. The DNA for the CDR3 is TGTGCCAGCAGTGGGGCCACCGTGGTTGGAAACACCATATATTTT. This codes for CASSGATVVGNTIYF.

This clone was detected only a few times. The chain uses TRBV11-2 and TRBJ2-3, with TRBD2 matching over 12 bases. Germline lookup yields CDR1 SGHAT and CDR2 FQNNGV. There are 18 residues in the CDR3. Trimming cost V 2 bases and J 4 bases; bases outside gene matches: 10. This chain's CDR3 is CASSLRLAGVGGSDTQYF. CDR3 nucleotides: TGTGCCAGCAGCTTACGACTAGCGGGAGTAGGGGGCTCAGATACGCAGTATTTT.

For the CDR3, the DNA is TGTGCTAGTGGTTCTCCCCCCACAGGGGTCGGAAACACCATATATTTT. Translated: CASGSPPTGVGNTIYF. V and J are TRBV12-5 and TRBJ1-3; 7 nucleotides agree with TRBD1. Trimming took 4 bases from V and 4 from J; bases not matched to a gene: 10. Germline lookup yields CDR1 LGHNT and CDR2 FRNRAP. This CDR3 contains 16 residues. The full variable domain, with the rest looked up from reference TRBV12-5 and TRBJ1-3, is DARVTQTPRHKVTEMGQEVTMRCQPILGHNTVFWYRQTMMQGLELLAYFRNRAPLDDSGMPKDRFSAEMPDATLATLKIQPSEPRDSAVYFCASGSPPTGVGNTIYFGEGSWLTVV.

CDR3 sequence: CASKESSGGSYNEQFF. In DNA, the CDR3 is TGCGCCAGCAAAGAGTCTAGCGGGGGATCCTACAATGAGCAGTTCTTC. This rearrangement joins TRBV5-1 to TRBJ2-1; 10 nucleotides align to TRBD2. Germline CDR1 is SGHRS and CDR2 is YFSETQ. V gave up 6 bases and J gave up 1 base; unmatched junction bases: 7. There are 16 residues in the CDR3.

The genes are TRBV28 and TRBJ2-7, with TRBD1 as a possible D gene (5 bases). CDR3 length: 15 amino acids. The V and J ends lost 2 bases and 3 bases respectively, with 14 bases between them. Per germline, CDR1 MDHEN and CDR2 SYDVKM. The CDR3 region has the DNA TGTGCCAGCAGTTTAAAGTTTCAGGACATCTACGAGCAGTACTTC. Residues: CASSLKFQDIYEQYF.

The rearrangement links TRBV9 to TRBJ2-7, with 7 bases aligning to TRBD2. This CDR3 spans 13 amino acids. Germline trimming cut 3 bases from V and 3 bases from J; bases unmatched to any gene: 3. In germline, CDR1 is SGDLS, CDR2 YYNGEE. The CDR3 nucleotides read TGTGCCAGCAGCGCAGCGGGACGCTACGAGCAGTACTTC. Translation gives CASSAAGRYEQYF.

The chain joins TRBV18 to TRBJ2-2; TRBD2 is a possible D gene (7 bases). Germline CDR1 KGHSH, CDR2 LQKENI. Trimming pared 2 bases from V and 2 bases from J, leaving 15 bases between. This CDR3 contains 17 residues. The CDR3 DNA is TGTGCCAGCTCACCATCGACGCGGGGGCTAAACACCGGGGAGCTGTTTTTT. Translation gives CASSPSTRGLNTGELFF.

The chain recombines TRBV6-4 with TRBJ1-1; 8 bases line up with TRBD1. The ends lost 6 bases at V and 2 bases at J; junction bases unmatched: 8. The CDR3 has 15 residues. From germline, CDR1 is MRHNA and CDR2 SNTAGT. The CDR3 loop is CASRQDRDLNTEAFF. The CDR3 DNA is TGTGCCAGCAGACAGGACAGGGACCTTAACACTGAAGCTTTCTTT.